This note documents a single TCR beta chain sequence. There is no known antigen for this receptor. No base qualities exist here, and no much larger clone lies one base off it. This sample is part of a study of T cell responses to AZD1222 COVID-19 vaccine (dated by TCRdb to the early 2020s). About the investigation overall: AZD1222 recipients whose second dose came at about 4 weeks and those whose second dose came at about 12 weeks were combined into one group, since spike-specific TCR depth and breadth did not differ between the two schedules. A total of 233 trial participants underwent TCR sequencing, of whom some 210 received two doses of AZD1222 and some 25 received two doses of the MenACWY control vaccine. Trial participants were enrolled into age subgroups of 18-55, 56-69 and 70-plus years, which contained 148, 28 and 57 TCR-sequenced participants, respectively.

What the research found in general, with its limitations: Vaccine-associated CD4 TCRs spanned the whole spike protein, with dominant responses in regions 160-218 and 743-854. No day 14 peak-response samples were available, so repertoires were characterized only after the peak T cell response. Most participants were white British and females outnumbered males, and the authors suggested that clonal diversity may have been underestimated. Nearly half of unique spike-specific TCRs reportedly recognized epitopes outside regions mutated in the B.1.351 and B.1.1.7 variants. Conclusions about previously exposed vaccinees were limited because only six AZD1222 recipients were SARS-CoV-2 seropositive at baseline. A significant rise in spike-specific TCR breadth and depth was observed after two AZD1222 doses relative to day 0 and relative to MenACWY recipients. In the small 56-69-year group, the increase in depth fell short of significance, most likely because of low power.

The time point label here, explained by the study, means: baseline before first vaccination. The vaccinee samples were drawn from two UK trials, COV001 and COV002, one of which was a single-blind randomized controlled phase 2/3 trial testing AZD1222 (ChAdOx1 nCoV-19) in healthy adults. For TCRbeta chain sequencing, PBMC samples from trial participants were taken at day 0 and at day 28 after the second dose. V is cut by 8 bases and J by 5 bases, and the space between the germline ends is 9 bases. CDR1 and CDR2 are drawn from the germline V gene: MDHEN, SYDVKM. The CDR3 contains 11 residues, cysteine and phenylalanine counted. The only DNA kept is the CDR3, 33 bases in frame from the first base. The CDR3 regions of human TCRbeta chains were analyzed by immunosequencing. The source study handled its data this way. Repertoire TCRs were checked for matches against a reference library of SARS-CoV-2-specific TCRs that had been generated using the MIRA antigen-specificity platform. Breadth was defined as the fraction of unique TCRs that were SARS-CoV-2-associated. Depth was defined as the fraction of total T cells that were SARS-CoV-2-associated. Using the MIRA data, each spike-specific TCR was mapped to the spike region that the TCR reacts to and placed in a CD4 or CD8 class. Log10-transformed breadth and depth values were compared by one-way ANOVA with Sidak's multiple comparisons tests. TCRdb limited this immuneACCESS table to in-frame rearrangements with V and J called. A share of clones is missing; checked studies link under half to unresolved V genes, and the rest is unexplained. Clonal size and the V and J genes are those of that table, whereas D and trimming came from the DNA. The sample contains about 180,000 clones, 75% to 90% of them found a single time. Jointly, the top ten make up about 2.5% of the sample.

The source of this sequence is an adult in good health. Specimen: peripheral blood, collected on day 0 of AZD1222 vaccination. This sequence uses TRBV28 and TRBJ1-1; the D gene cannot be named for sure. The nucleotide sequence reads TGTGCCAGCCGAGGGAGGACTGAAGCTTTCTTT. It encodes CASRGRTEAFF.